The present TCR beta chain was sequenced within a study of response to subunit inactivated influenza vaccine. General study points: The study's authors posited that every seasonal influenza vaccination enlists few new T cells.

In the case of this clonotype: What it binds is not known.

Using its own MiXCR run on the RT-PCR reads, TCRdb lists one record per CDR3 protein. Here the sample spans fewer than 600,000 distinct CDR3 sequences, about 7.2% being singletons. This CDR3 contains 14 residues. Germline V gene data show CDR1 as SQVTM and CDR2 as ANQGSEA. With V trimmed by 1 base and J by 4 bases, 4 bases remained unmatched. The sequenced sample was PBMCs from blood, obtained around 25 months after vaccination. This chain uses TRBV29-1 with TRBJ1-2; 9 bases are a match to TRBD1. The clonotype was recovered from a man in his fifties or sixties who received an inactivated influenza vaccine. The CDR3 DNA sequence: TGCAGCGTTGAAGTACAGGGGGCAGGCTATGGCTACACCTTC. Its translation: CSVEVQGAGYGYTF.